These 27 T cell receptor beta chains originate from one sample sequenced in a study of regulatory T cells (dated by TCRdb to about 2018). The library relied on the immunoSEQ multiplex PCR assay. The multiplex PCR relied on 52 forward TRBV primers and 13 reverse TRBJ primers, and amplification bias was corrected through assay-based and computational methods. The table was pulled from immuneACCESS by TCRdb, which kept in-frame rearrangements only. Such tables lose some clones; where checked, under half of the loss comes from unresolved V genes, and the rest has no known cause. This sample comprises fewer than 13,000 clones, over 70% of them detected only once. The biggest ten clones account for about 11% of the sample. Sequenced sample: CD8+ T cells sorted from blood. These receptors all stem from a person aged 18-30 years with CD3G deficiency.

In this sample, this clone turned up a few times. The rearrangement uses TRBV28 and TRBJ1-1; a possible D gene is TRBD1 (5 bases). Germline lookup yields CDR1 MDHEN and CDR2 SYDVKM. The CDR3 has 14 amino acids. The germline V and J ends were trimmed by 4 bases and 1 base, with 10 bases remaining between them. The DNA for the CDR3 is TGTGCCAGCAGTTGGGGGTCGGGGAACACTGAAGCTTTCTTT. The encoded protein is CASSWGSGNTEAFF.

J is TRBJ2-1 and V is TRBV28; weak D call: TRBD2 (5 bases). CDR1 is MDHEN, CDR2 SYDVKM, per germline. CDR3 length equals 12 residues. V lost 2 bases to trimming and J lost 10 bases, with 9 bases between them. CDR3 amino acids: CASSLGEREQFF. The CDR3 nucleotides are TGTGCCAGCAGTTTAGGGGAGCGGGAGCAGTTCTTC.

This clone was counted a single time. The chain has TRBV7-9 and TRBJ2-3; D possibly uses TRBD1 or TRBD2 (7 bases each). The CDR3 is 15 amino acids. Trimming removed 1 base at V and 9 bases at J, with 17 bases between. Germline assignment: CDR1 SEHNR and CDR2 FQNEAQ (reference sequence). CDR3 sequence reads: CASSLVRDREGTQYF. CDR3 nucleotides: TGTGCCAGCAGCTTAGTCCGTGACAGGGAGGGAACGCAGTATTTT.

V gene TRBV6-1 combines with J gene TRBJ1-6, with D perhaps matching TRBD1 (6 bases). V was trimmed by 4 bases and J by 8 bases, leaving 18 bases between them. CDR1 is MNHNS, CDR2 SASEGT, per germline. The CDR3 is 16 residues long. The CDR3 DNA follows: TGTGCCAGCAGTGTAAGGGGGGGCGGTACGGATTCACCCCTCCACTTT. It specifies CASSVRGGGTDSPLHF.

The chain carries TRBV18 and TRBJ1-3; D perhaps matches TRBD1 (6 bases). The CDR3 is made up of 17 amino acids. V was pared by 1 base and J by 2 bases, with 15 bases between. CDR1 is KGHSH and CDR2 is LQKENI in the germline V gene. The CDR3 here is CASSPQIRDTAGNTIYF. The CDR3, as DNA: TGTGCCAGCTCACCACAAATTCGGGACACTGCTGGAAACACCATATATTTT.

As regards this clone: Other DNA sequences in the sample encode the same CDR3. This chain links TRBV7-9 with TRBJ2-7, with D perhaps TRBD2 (6 bases). V was cut by 2 bases and J by 1 base, with 6 bases left in between. This CDR3 is 13 amino acids long. Germline V gene data show CDR1 as SEHNR and CDR2 as FQNEAQ (reference sequence). In DNA form, the CDR3 reads TGTGCCAGCAGCTTAAGCGGGTCCTACGAGCAGTACTTC. Translated, it gives CASSLSGSYEQYF.

This clone has only a few counts. The V and J genes are TRBV6-1 and TRBJ1-4; 8 bases are a match to TRBD1. CDR1 MNHNS and CDR2 SASEGT come from the germline V gene. This CDR3 spans 14 amino acids. Unmatched junction bases numbered 5, after V lost 6 bases and J lost 5 bases. The CDR3 here is CASSPTGENEKLFF. CDR3 nucleotides: TGTGCCAGCAGCCCGACAGGGGAGAATGAAAAACTGTTTTTT.

In its sample, this clone is large. This sample includes further DNA sequences coding for the same CDR3. This CDR3 is CASSVGETEAFF. The CDR3 nucleotides are TGTGCCAGCAGTGTAGGGGAGACTGAAGCTTTCTTT. The V gene is TRBV6-1, the J gene TRBJ1-1, with D maybe TRBD1 (5 bases). V lost 4 bases, J lost 5 bases, and 8 bases lay in between. The CDR3 is 12 amino acids. Per the germline V gene, CDR1 is MNHNS and CDR2 is SASEGT.

The rearrangement joins TRBV7-9 to TRBJ2-1; D possibly corresponds to TRBD1 (6 bases). In germline, CDR1 is SEHNR, CDR2 FQNEAQ (reference sequence). The CDR3 is made up of 13 amino acids. Trimming shortened V by 5 bases and J by 4 bases, and 9 bases separated the two germline ends. The CDR3 region has the DNA TGTGCCAGCAGCGGGGGCTATTACAATGAGCAGTTCTTC. Protein: CASSGGYYNEQFF.

The V and J genes are TRBV5-1 and TRBJ1-2; 7 nucleotides align to TRBD1. The CDR3 is 14 amino acids. The germline V gene encodes CDR1 SGHRS and CDR2 YFSETQ. Losses at the gene ends were 4 bases for V and 7 bases for J; bases not matched to a gene: 10. The CDR3 sequence: CASSATGTAFGYTF. The CDR3 bases are TGCGCCAGCAGCGCCACCGGGACAGCTTTTGGCTACACCTTC. Looking up the rest from reference TRBV5-1 and TRBJ1-2 gives the full variable domain: KAGVTQTPRYLIKTRGQQVTLSCSPISGHRSVSWYQQTPGQGLQFLFEYFSETQRNKGNFPGRFSGRQFSNSRSEMNVSTLELGDSALYLCASSATGTAFGYTFGSGTRLTVV.

The sample holds a few counts of this clone. The rearrangement links TRBV7-8 to TRBJ2-7; the D call may be TRBD1 or TRBD2 (5 bases each). Per the germline V gene, CDR1 is SGHVS and CDR2 is FQNEAQ. The germline V and J ends were trimmed by 4 bases and 2 bases, with 15 bases remaining between them. The CDR3 sequence is 15 residues long. The CDR3 region is CASSSGTLAPYEQYF. The CDR3 DNA reads TGTGCCAGCAGCTCCGGGACGTTAGCCCCCTACGAGCAGTACTTC.

The J gene is TRBJ1-1, the V gene TRBV6-1; D gene ambiguous. CDR1 is MNHNS and CDR2 is SASEGT in the germline V gene. The CDR3 consists of 11 residues. Trimming stripped 10 bases from V and 1 base from J, with 7 bases between. This chain's CDR3 is CATNTNTEAFF. CDR3 DNA: TGTGCCACAAACACGAACACTGAAGCTTTCTTT.

J is TRBJ2-3 and V is TRBV5-1; the D is unclear. Looked up from germline, CDR1 is SGHRS and CDR2 is YFSETQ. CDR3 length: 14 residues. The V end lost 4 bases, the J end lost 2 bases, and 11 bases lay between the germline ends. The CDR3 nucleotides are TGCGCCAGCAGCCTAGGACGGAACACAGATACGCAGTATTTT. Encoded protein: CASSLGRNTDTQYF.

The V call is TRBV11-2, the J call TRBJ1-5; D call uncertain. Germline V gene data show CDR1 as SGHAT and CDR2 as FQNNGV. The CDR3 spans 14 residues. V shed 5 bases and J shed 7 bases, with 15 bases lying between them. This CDR3 reads CASSPGRFDQPQHF. Written as DNA, the CDR3 is TGTGCCAGCAGCCCGGGCAGATTTGACCAGCCCCAGCATTTT. Full variable domain (remainder filled in from reference TRBV11-2 and TRBJ1-5): EAGVAQSPRYKIIEKRQSVAFWCNPISGHATLYWYQQILGQGPKLLIQFQNNGVVDDSQLPKDRFSAERLKGVDSTLKIQPAKLEDSAVYLCASSPGRFDQPQHFGDGTRLSIL.

The chain couples TRBV30 to TRBJ1-1; the D is unclear. V was cut by 0 bases and J by 6 bases, with 8 bases left in between. The germline gives CDR1 GTSNPN, CDR2 SVGIG (reference sequence). This CDR3 contains 12 residues. CDR3 amino acids: CAWSVSGAEAFF. In DNA form, the CDR3 reads TGTGCCTGGAGTGTATCTGGGGCTGAAGCTTTCTTT.

The V gene is TRBV7-8, the J gene TRBJ1-2; 7 bases line up with TRBD1. Losses at the gene ends were 6 bases for V and 4 bases for J; bases not matched to a gene: 5. Germline V gene lookup returns CDR1 SGHVS and CDR2 FQNEAQ. This CDR3 has 13 amino acids. CDR3 loop: CASSPQGSYGYTF. In DNA form, the CDR3 reads TGTGCCAGCAGTCCACAGGGGTCCTATGGCTACACCTTC.

This sequence joins TRBV7-9 and TRBJ2-7, with D uncertain. Trimming took off 5 bases at V and 0 bases at J, with 8 bases between the two ends. This CDR3 contains 13 residues. Germline CDR1 reads SEHNR; CDR2 reads FQNEAQ (reference sequence). In DNA, the CDR3 is TGTGCCAGCAGCCCCCACGGCTCCTACGAGCAGTACTTC. Protein sequence: CASSPHGSYEQYF.

The rearrangement links TRBV30 to TRBJ2-7; TRBD1 matches 7 bases. Germline V gives CDR1 GTSNPN, CDR2 SVGIG (reference sequence). This CDR3 region has 11 residues. Trimming took 8 bases from V and 4 from J; bases not matched to a gene: 5. The CDR3 is CAASTGYEQYF. DNA for the CDR3: TGTGCCGCCTCGACAGGGTACGAGCAGTACTTC. Drawing the rest from reference TRBV30 and TRBJ2-7, the complete variable domain is SQTIHQWPATLVQPVGSPLSLECTVEGTSNPNLYWYRQAAGRGLQLLFYSVGIGQISSEVPQNLSASRPQDRQFILSSKKLLLSDSGFYLCAASTGYEQYFGPGTRLTVT.

The chain recombines TRBV6-1 with TRBJ1-1; D is ambiguous. V lost 5 bases, J lost 11 bases, and 18 bases lay in between. This CDR3 comprises 13 residues. Germline-derived CDR1 and CDR2 are MNHNS and SASEGT. CDR3 nucleotides: TGTGCCAGCAGTACCCGGACGGGCTGGGATGCTTTCTTT. Residues: CASSTRTGWDAFF.

This clone has a single count. The V and J genes are TRBV30 and TRBJ2-5, with 8 positions matching TRBD2. Germline loops: CDR1 GTSNPN, CDR2 SVGIG (reference sequence). The CDR3 consists of 16 residues. The J segment lost 5 bases and the V segment lost 7 bases, leaving 18 bases of the junction unmatched. As DNA, the CDR3 is TGTGCCTCTACCCCAATTGCGGGAGGATCCGGGGAGACCCAGTACTTC. Translating gives CASTPIAGGSGETQYF.

The chain carries TRBV4-1 and TRBJ1-1; D is perhaps TRBD1 (5 bases). In germline, CDR1 is MGHRA, CDR2 YSYEKL. The CDR3 has 16 amino acids. V lost 0 bases to trimming and J lost 2 bases, with 13 bases between them. CDR3 in amino acids: CASSQDPGGVNTEAFF. CDR3 nucleotide sequence: TGCGCCAGCAGCCAAGATCCCGGGGGGGTCAACACTGAAGCTTTCTTT.

The gene calls are TRBV30 and TRBJ2-7, with TRBD1 identical over 11 bases. This CDR3 contains 16 residues. The germline CDR1 and CDR2 sequences are GTSNPN and SVGIG (reference sequence). Unmatched junction bases numbered 8, after V lost 4 bases and J lost 0 bases. This chain's CDR3 is CAWTPTGTGGSYEQYF. Here the CDR3 DNA reads TGTGCCTGGACCCCAACGGGGACAGGGGGCTCCTACGAGCAGTACTTC.

The DNA for the CDR3 is TGTGCCAGCAGCTTAATGCCAGGGGGATCCGAGCAGTACTTC. Translated, it gives CASSLMPGGSEQYF. The chain links TRBV11-2 to TRBJ2-7; 7 nucleotides line up with TRBD1. Germline V gene data show CDR1 as SGHAT and CDR2 as FQNNGV. The junction had 7 bases not matched to a gene; V was cut back by 2 bases and J by 6 bases. The CDR3 runs to 14 residues.

This chain uses TRBV21-1 with TRBJ2-5; the D segment call TRBD2 is taken from the table without a DNA check. TRBV21-1 is noted as a pseudogene. This CDR3 comprises 11 residues. The chain's CDR3 is CAGHREETQYF. As DNA, the CDR3 is TGTGCCGGCCATAGGGAGGAGACCCAGTACTTC.

This chain uses TRBV7-9 with TRBJ2-3, with D uncertain. V was cut by 5 bases and J by 7 bases, with 13 bases left in between. Germline V gene lookup returns CDR1 SEHNR and CDR2 FQNEAQ (reference sequence). The CDR3 spans 13 residues. The CDR3 spells CASSPPLGNTQYF. CDR3 DNA sequence: TGTGCCAGCAGCCCCCCGCTGGGGAATACGCAGTATTTT.

The chain combines TRBV28 with TRBJ1-4; 7 bases are a match to TRBD1. The CDR3 loop spans 12 amino acids. V dropped 7 bases and J dropped 6; count of bases not matched to a gene: 2. Germline V gives CDR1 MDHEN, CDR2 SYDVKM. The CDR3 loop reads CASKTGDEKLFF. CDR3 bases: TGTGCCAGCAAAACAGGGGATGAAAAACTGTTTTTT.

The count of this clone is one. The V call is TRBV11-2, the J call TRBJ2-4; 7 positions agree with TRBD2. Trimming removed 2 bases from V and 2 bases from J; junction bases left unmatched: 6. CDR1 SGHAT and CDR2 FQNNGV come from the germline V gene. This CDR3 spans 16 amino acids. CDR3 bases: TGTGCCAGCAGCTTACAGGGCGGGGGAACCAAAAACATTCAGTACTTC. Amino acids: CASSLQGGGTKNIQYF.